These T cell receptor beta chains were read from a single sample in a study of siplizumab effects on memory and regulatory T cells. Method: immunoSEQ multiplex PCR; TCRdb's copy keeps in-frame clones and lacks some. The sample holds approximately 68,000 clones, roughly nine tenths seen once. Material: CD8+ T cells sorted from blood. Source of these receptors: a human donor in good health. The CDR3 runs from the conserved cysteine through the conserved F or W. The D gene is left open where the match is weak. Not all rows give a size; the values are once, few, many and, for expanded clones, a class.

TRBV27	TRBJ2-2	-	-	TGTGCCAGCAAGGGGGGGCGGGAGCACACCGGGGAGCTGTTTTTT	CASKGGREHTGELFF
TRBV5-6	TRBJ2-7	-	-	TGTGCCAGCAGCGATGGAGCAGGGTCGGGGGATGAGCACTTC	CASSDGAGSGDEHF
TRBV7-7	TRBJ2-7	-	-	TGTGCCAGCAGCTTATCCTCCGGAGTGGGGTACGAGCAGTACTTC	CASSLSSGVGYEQYF
TRBV25-1	TRBJ2-2	-	-	TGTGCCAGCAGTGATCACTCGAGTGTCGGCGGGGAGCTGTTTTTT	CASSDHSSVGGELFF
TRBV15	TRBJ2-1	-	TRBD2	TGTGCCACCAGCAGACTAGCGGAAAACTCCCCCTTACAATACAATGAGCAGTTCTTC	CATSRLAENSPLQYNEQFF
TRBV5-3	TRBJ2-1	-	-	TGTGCCAGAAGCTTAGGACGTCGGGGCCTCTCCTACAATGAGCAGTTCTTC	CARSLGRRGLSYNEQFF
TRBV7-9	TRBJ1-5	-	-	TGTGCCAGCAGCGAGCAGGGGAGCAATCAGCCCCAGCATTTT	CASSEQGSNQPQHF
TRBV5-6	TRBJ2-7	-	-	TGTGCCAGCAGCTTGGGTGCCGCCAACGAGCAGTACTTC	CASSLGAANEQYF
TRBV2	TRBJ1-2	-	-	TGTGCCAGCAGTGAAGAGCCAGGGGACTATGGCTACACCTTC	CASSEEPGDYGYTF
TRBV4-1	TRBJ2-7	-	-	TGCGCCAGCAGCCAGATAGCGGAGGGGACCTACGAGCAGTACTTC	CASSQIAEGTYEQYF
TRBV7-2	TRBJ2-3	-	TRBD2	TGTGCCAGCAGCTTAGCGGGGGAACTAGCGGGGGCCACAGATACGCAGTATTTT	CASSLAGELAGATDTQYF
TRBV7-9	TRBJ2-3	-	TRBD2	TGTGCCAGCAGCGCCACCGGGACTAGCGGCACAGATACGCAGTATTTT	CASSATGTSGTDTQYF
TRBV19	TRBJ1-6	-	-	TGTGCCAGTTCAGGGTTTGGGAATTCACCCCTCCACTTT	CASSGFGNSPLHF
TRBV10-2	TRBJ1-1	-	TRBD1	TGCGCCAGCAGTGAGTCAGGGGGCAGGACTGAAGCTTTCTTT	CASSESGGRTEAFF
TRBV7-9	TRBJ2-1	-	-	TGTGCCAGCAGCTTAGGGGGAGACTACAATGAGCAGTTCTTC	CASSLGGDYNEQFF
TRBV6-1	TRBJ2-7	-	-	TGTGCCAGCAGTATCTACCAGGGCTACGAGCAGTACTTC	CASSIYQGYEQYF
TRBV30	TRBJ1-2	-	-	TGTGCCTGGAGGATGAAGGGGGGGAATGGCTACACCTTC	CAWRMKGGNGYTF
TRBV6-1	TRBJ1-3	-	-	TGTGCCAGCAGTGAATTGAGCCTCTGGCAGAGCTCTGGAAACACCATATATTTT	CASSELSLWQSSGNTIYF
TRBV5-3	TRBJ1-4	-	TRBD1	TGTGCCAGAAGCTTACAGGGGGATTGGGAAAAACTGTTTTTT	CARSLQGDWEKLFF
TRBV4-1	TRBJ1-1	-	-	TGCGCCAGCAGCCAAGATCGGGGGGCGCCGGGTACTGAAGCTTTCTTT	CASSQDRGAPGTEAFF
TRBV10-1	TRBJ2-1	-	-	TGCGCCAGCAGTGGCGGACCTACGCACAATGAGCAGTTCTTC	CASSGGPTHNEQFF
TRBV27	TRBJ2-3	-	TRBD2	TGTGCCAGCGGTGGCGGGGGGACAGATACGCAGTATTTT	CASGGGGTDTQYF
TRBV27	TRBJ2-3	-	TRBD2	TGTGCCAGCAGGGTACTCGGGGGGAACACAGATACGCAGTATTTT	CASRVLGGNTDTQYF
TRBV5-1	TRBJ1-1	-	-	TGCGCCAGCAGCTCCGGACAGCGAGGCACTGAAGCTTTCTTT	CASSSGQRGTEAFF
TRBV27	TRBJ1-1	-	-	TGTGCCAGCAGTTTGCAGGGGCCTGGCACTGAAGCTTTCTTT	CASSLQGPGTEAFF
TRBV6-5	TRBJ1-5	-	TRBD1	TGTGCCAGCAGTCAACAGGGGGCCCATCAGCCCCAGCATTTT	CASSQQGAHQPQHF
TRBV7-9	TRBJ2-7	-	-	TGTGCCAGCAGCTTAGAACTGGGGCGCATCCACGAGCAGTACTTC	CASSLELGRIHEQYF
TRBV14	TRBJ2-1	-	TRBD2	TGTGCCAGCAGCCAATTAGCGGGAACCTACAATGAGCAGTTCTTC	CASSQLAGTYNEQFF
TRBV29-1	TRBJ2-3	-	-	TGCAGCGTATTCCTTTTAGGCACAGATACGCAGTATTTT	CSVFLLGTDTQYF
TRBV5-1	TRBJ1-1	-	TRBD1	TGCGCCAGCAGCTTGACGCGGACAGGGAACACTGAAGCTTTCTTT	CASSLTRTGNTEAFF
TRBV19	TRBJ1-1	-	-	TGTGCCAGTAATCAGGGGAACACTGAAGCTTTCTTT	CASNQGNTEAFF
TRBV19	TRBJ2-7	-	TRBD2	TGTGCCAGTAGTAAAGCGGGGTACGAGCAGTACTTC	CASSKAGYEQYF
TRBV19	TRBJ2-2	-	-	TGTGCCAGTAGTTTCCCATTACGGGGTGCCGGGGAGCTGTTTTTT	CASSFPLRGAGELFF
TRBV5-4	TRBJ1-5	-	-	TGTGCCAGCAGCTTGTCCCCGCAGGGATTGGATAGCAATCAGCCCCAGCATTTT	CASSLSPQGLDSNQPQHF
TRBV6-5	TRBJ1-1	-	-	TGTGCCAGCAGTTACTCCTTCGGGGAGATCGCTGAAGCTTTCTTT	CASSYSFGEIAEAFF
TRBV7-9	TRBJ2-7	once	-	TGTGCCAGCAGCACACCCTGGGGGGCCCACGAGCAGTACTTC	CASSTPWGAHEQYF
TRBV5-8	TRBJ2-1	-	-	TGTGCCAGCAGCTTCCCCCCGGGCGGAGACAATGAGCAGTTCTTC	CASSFPPGGDNEQFF
TRBV15	TRBJ2-2	-	-	TGTGCCACCAGCAGAGAATCCCCCGGCTCGGGGGAGCTGTTTTTT	CATSRESPGSGELFF
TRBV19	TRBJ1-4	-	-	TGTGCCAGTAGTATAGATTCAGGGGTGGAAAAACTGTTTTTT	CASSIDSGVEKLFF
TRBV11-2	TRBJ1-1	-	-	TGTGCCAGCAGCTTGCTTGGTCTGGATGGCGAAGCTTTCTTT	CASSLLGLDGEAFF
TRBV19	TRBJ2-4	-	-	TGTGCCAGTAGTTTAGGGGGTCTGGGAGGGAACATTCAGTACTTC	CASSLGGLGGNIQYF
TRBV5-6	TRBJ2-7	-	-	TGTGCCAGCAGCTTGAAGAGCGGAAAATACTACGAGCAGTACTTC	CASSLKSGKYYEQYF
TRBV5-6	TRBJ1-1	-	-	TGTGCCAGCAGCTTGGAGGGGCTGAACACTGAAGCTTTCTTT	CASSLEGLNTEAFF
TRBV19	TRBJ2-3	-	-	TGTGCCAGTAGTATTTTGGGGATTAACACAGATACGCAGTATTTT	CASSILGINTDTQYF
TRBV5-6	TRBJ2-2	-	-	TGTGCCAGCAGCTGGTGGGGGGCAAACGGGGAGCTGTTTTTT	CASSWWGANGELFF
TRBV13	TRBJ2-7	few	TRBD1	TGTGCCAGCAGCTTATGGGGACAGGGACGCGAGCAGTACTTC	CASSLWGQGREQYF
TRBV7-9	TRBJ2-1	-	-	TGTGCCAGCAACCTACTCACCGGGGCAAACTACAATGAGCAGTTCTTC	CASNLLTGANYNEQFF
TRBV6-1	TRBJ2-1	-	-	TGTGCCAGCAGGGTAGTTAGCTCCTACAATGAGCAGTTCTTC	CASRVVSSYNEQFF
TRBV6-1	TRBJ1-1	-	-	TGTGCCAGCAGTGAGCGACAGAATCTGAACACTGAAGCTTTCTTT	CASSERQNLNTEAFF
TRBV9	TRBJ1-3	-	-	TGTGCCAGCAGCGTAGGACAGGCGAGCTCTGGAAACACCATATATTTT	CASSVGQASSGNTIYF
TRBV6-5	TRBJ2-2	-	TRBD1	TGTGCCAGCAGCCCGACAGGGGGCAACACCGGGGAGCTGTTTTTT	CASSPTGGNTGELFF